These 28 T cell receptor beta chains share one sample of origin, sequenced in a study of T cells in Graves' hyperthyroidism and ophthalmopathy. TCR beta CDR3 regions were amplified from RNA transcripts. TCR CDR3 regions were first amplified by RT-PCR with HTBI primers. MiXCR, applied by TCRdb to the multiplex PCR reads, yields one record per CDR3 protein. The sample yields roughly 520,000 distinct CDR3 sequences, roughly 25% seen once. Material for sequencing was blood. Receptors originate from a woman between 25 and 40 years old with Graves' ophthalmopathy.

This clonotype was seen many times. CDR3 DNA: TGTGCCAGCAGTTACGGGGGGAGCACAGATACGCAGTATTTT. Translating gives CASSYGGSTDTQYF. The genes are TRBV6-2 or TRBV6-3 and TRBJ2-3, with D maybe TRBD2 (6 bases). Germline lookup yields CDR1 MNHEY and CDR2 SVGEGT. V gave up 2 bases and J gave up 0 bases, with 6 bases separating them. The CDR3 is made up of 14 amino acids.

This clonotype was seen many times. The chain links TRBV27 to TRBJ2-5; D not certain. V lost 3 bases, J lost 3 bases, and 11 bases lay in between. The V gene's germline CDR1 is MNHEY and CDR2 SMNVEV (reference sequence). CDR3 length equals 14 residues. The DNA for the CDR3 is TGTGCCAGCAGTTTTACTGGTATGGAAGAGACCCAGTACTTC. Encoded protein: CASSFTGMEETQYF.

This clonotype was observed at least ten times. The chain employs TRBV20-1 and TRBJ1-5; D remains unclear. This CDR3 region has 11 residues. The germline V gene has CDR1 DFQATT and CDR2 SNEGSKA (reference sequence). Trimming took 5 bases from V and 1 from J, leaving 3 bases between them. CDR3 region: CSALSNQPQHF. The CDR3 region has the DNA TGCAGTGCTCTCAGCAATCAGCCCCAGCATTTT.

V gene TRBV4-2 combines with J gene TRBJ2-6; the D is unclear. The CDR3 covers 18 residues. Trimming left V 0 bases short and J 4 bases short, with 16 bases between. The V gene's germline CDR1 is LGHNA and CDR2 YNFKEQ. The CDR3 DNA reads TGTGCCAGCAGCCAAGATGAGAGTTCCTCACCCGGGGCCAACGTCCTGACTTTC. It is translated as CASSQDESSSPGANVLTF.

In this sample, this clonotype turned up many times. The chain carries TRBV24-1 and TRBJ2-2; D is unclear. Trimming pared 4 bases from V and 3 bases from J, leaving 14 bases between. The CDR3 spans 16 residues. Germline V CDR1 and CDR2: KGHDR, SFDVKD. CDR3 protein: CATSDPRIAYTGELFF. The CDR3 DNA reads as TGTGCCACCAGTGACCCACGCATAGCATACACCGGGGAGCTGTTTTTT.

This clonotype turned up a few times. Mismatch with germline at one junction end may stem from a read error. V gene TRBV12-3 or TRBV12-4 combines with J gene TRBJ1-1; D not certain. There are 14 residues in the CDR3. The CDR3 region has the DNA TGTACCAGCAGTTTAGTTGGTGGGAACACTGAAGCTTTCTTT. Translation: CTSSLVGGNTEAFF.

Only a few counts were recorded for this clonotype. The chain combines TRBV18 with TRBJ2-5; D perhaps matches TRBD1 (6 bases). CDR1 KGHSH and CDR2 LQKENI come from the germline V gene. The CDR3 sequence is 17 residues long. With 4 bases removed from V and 1 base from J, the gap between germline ends came to 19 bases. The CDR3 reads CASSLSSGTPPQETQYF. In DNA form, the CDR3 reads TGTGCCAGCTCACTTTCCTCCGGGACACCACCCCAAGAGACCCAGTACTTC.

This clonotype was recorded at least ten times. The chain employs TRBV6-1 and TRBJ1-3; D possibly corresponds to TRBD1 (5 bases). V lost 6 bases and J 1 base, leaving 16 bases between the germline ends. Looked up from germline, CDR1 is MNHNS and CDR2 is SASEGT. This CDR3 contains 16 residues. The CDR3 here is CASRIGTDESGNTIYF. CDR3 sequence (DNA): TGTGCCAGCAGGATAGGGACGGACGAATCTGGAAACACCATATATTTT.

This clonotype was seen many times. A much larger clone differs from this one at a single base, so this may be a read error. The final CDR3 position lacks the conserved phenylalanine or tryptophan, pointing to a likely read error. This chain joins TRBV12-3 or TRBV12-4 and TRBJ1-2; 7 positions agree with TRBD1. V was pared by 2 bases and J by 3 bases, with 9 bases of the junction left unmatched. CDR3 size: 16 residues. CDR3 residues: CASSLTGQFFHYGYTL. CDR3 bases: TGTGCCAGCAGTTTAACGGGACAGTTCTTCCACTATGGCTACACCCTC.

The sample holds many counts of this clonotype. The chain carries TRBV12-3 or TRBV12-4 and TRBJ1-2, with 7 positions matching TRBD1. Trimming removed 6 bases from V and 4 bases from J; junction bases left unmatched: 5. This CDR3 spans 13 amino acids. CDR3 in amino acids: CASRFGTAYGYTF. Here the CDR3 DNA reads TGTGCCAGCAGGTTCGGGACAGCCTATGGCTACACCTTC.

The V gene is TRBV28, the J gene TRBJ2-7; a weak D match, TRBD1 (5 bases). Germline V gene data show CDR1 as MDHEN and CDR2 as SYDVKM. CDR3 length equals 14 residues. Trimming stripped 7 bases from V and 4 bases from J, with 17 bases between. The CDR3 region is CASNSPTVQYEQYF. The CDR3 nucleotides are TGTGCCAGCAATTCTCCGACAGTGCAGTACGAGCAGTACTTC.

This clonotype has a count of ten or more. The chain is built from TRBV6-2 or TRBV6-3 and TRBJ1-2; perhaps TRBD1 as D (5 bases). Trimming took off 6 bases at V and 5 bases at J, with 13 bases between the two ends. This CDR3 comprises 13 residues. Germline V gene data show CDR1 as MNHEY and CDR2 as SVGEGT. CDR3 amino acids: CASSPYGGYGYTF. CDR3 coding DNA: TGTGCCAGCAGCCCCTACGGGGGTTATGGCTACACCTTC.

The chain links TRBV9 to TRBJ2-7; 7 nucleotides line up with TRBD1. This CDR3 comprises 15 residues. Germline values: CDR1 SGDLS, CDR2 YYNGEE. The trim removed 4 bases at V and 4 bases at J, leaving 11 bases unmatched. CDR3 nucleotides: TGTGCCAGCAGCCTCTCAGGGACAGAAATTTACGAGCAGTACTTC. It codes for CASSLSGTEIYEQYF.

This clonotype was observed a handful of times. This chain uses TRBV6-1 with TRBJ2-5, with TRBD2 as a possible D gene (6 bases). Per germline, CDR1 MNHNS and CDR2 SASEGT. The ends were cut back, 2 bases at V and 5 bases at J, with 18 bases in the middle. This CDR3 is built from 16 residues. The CDR3, as DNA: TGTGCCAGCAGTGAACCTTTGACTAGTCGAACGGAGACCCAGTACTTC. Protein: CASSEPLTSRTETQYF.

There are many counts of this clonotype. V gene TRBV12-3 or TRBV12-4 combines with J gene TRBJ1-1, with D unclear. This CDR3 contains 15 residues. Deletions cut 3 bases from V and 1 base from J, with 12 bases between. The DNA of the CDR3 is TGTGCCAGCAGTTTCGGGTCGGGCGCGAACACTGAAGCTTTCTTT. Translating it yields CASSFGSGANTEAFF.

This clonotype was seen many times. For the CDR3, the DNA is TGTGCCAGCAGTTTCAGGGGCGGAAGGGGGACACTGGAGGCAGATACGCAGTATTTT. It translates to CASSFRGGRGTLEADTQYF. This chain uses TRBV27 with TRBJ2-3; D is possibly TRBD1 (6 bases). The CDR3 loop spans 19 amino acids. V was clipped by 3 bases and J by 4 bases, with 26 bases between them. Germline lookup yields CDR1 MNHEY and CDR2 SMNVEV (reference sequence).

This CDR3 reads CASSFGQPNEQFF. The CDR3 bases are TGTGCCAGCAGTTTTGGGCAGCCCAATGAGCAGTTCTTC. The chain employs TRBV12-3 or TRBV12-4 and TRBJ2-1; D uncertain. Trimming took 3 bases from V and 6 from J, leaving 9 bases between them. The CDR3 sequence is 13 residues long.

Many counts were recorded for this clonotype. V usage is TRBV7-2 and J usage is TRBJ1-6; D may be TRBD1 (5 bases). V was clipped by 2 bases and J by 8 bases, with 13 bases between them. Germline values: CDR1 SGHTA, CDR2 FQGNSA. The CDR3 runs 15 residues. CDR3 region: CASSLTGTGDSPLHF. CDR3 DNA sequence: TGTGCCAGCAGCTTAACCGGGACGGGAGATTCACCCCTCCACTTT.

This clonotype was picked up a small number of times. A much larger clone sits a single nucleotide away, making a read error possible. V usage is TRBV6-1 and J usage is TRBJ1-3, with TRBD1 identical over 9 bases. This CDR3 is 15 amino acids long. Germline CDR1 and CDR2: MNHNS and SASEGT. This CDR3 reads CASTQTGGVGNTICF. DNA of the CDR3: TGTGCCAGCACCCAAACAGGGGGCGTGGGAAACACCATATGTTTT.

This clonotype came up a few times. This may stem from a read error, because a much larger clone lies one nucleotide away. The rearrangement uses TRBV6-2 or TRBV6-3 and TRBJ1-1; 7 bases are shared with TRBD1. Germline V gives CDR1 MNHEY, CDR2 SVGEGT. This CDR3 comprises 13 residues. J was trimmed by 1 base and V by 8 bases; bases with no gene match: 4. CDR3 in amino acids: CASGGQTNTEAFF. CDR3 DNA sequence: TGTGCCAGCGGGGGACAGACGAACACTGAAGCTTTCTTT.

The genes are TRBV4-2 and TRBJ2-2; 8 bases line up with TRBD1. V was pared by 0 bases and J by 6 bases, with 6 bases of the junction left unmatched. The CDR3 has 16 amino acids. Germline CDR1 LGHNA, CDR2 YNFKEQ. The CDR3: CASSQDWAGGAGELFF. In DNA form, the CDR3 reads TGTGCCAGCAGCCAAGATTGGGCAGGGGGCGCCGGGGAGCTGTTTTTT.

This clonotype has a count of ten or more. The chain uses TRBV7-2 and TRBJ1-1; no firm D call. This CDR3 region has 18 residues. The germline V gene has CDR1 SGHTA and CDR2 FQGNSA. V was trimmed by 2 bases and J by 1 base, leaving 20 bases between them. CDR3 sequence: CASSLLFQWSAANTEAFF. In nucleotides, the CDR3 is TGTGCCAGCAGCTTACTCTTTCAGTGGTCGGCCGCGAACACTGAAGCTTTCTTT. Filled out from reference TRBV7-2 and TRBJ1-1, the complete variable domain reads GAGVSQSPSNKVTEKGKDVELRCDPISGHTALYWYRQSLGQGLEFLIYFQGNSAPDKSGLPSDRFSAERTGGSVSTLTIQRTQQEDSAVYLCASSLLFQWSAANTEAFFGQGTRLTVV.

The chain joins TRBV6-1 to TRBJ2-5; no definite D call. The CDR3 sequence is 13 residues long. With 0 bases removed from V and 5 bases from J, the gap between germline ends came to 7 bases. Germline values: CDR1 MNHNS, CDR2 SASEGT. The CDR3 loop is CASSEANGETQYF. As DNA, the CDR3 is TGTGCCAGCAGTGAAGCAAACGGGGAGACCCAGTACTTC.

This clonotype occurred many times. This rearrangement joins TRBV29-1 to TRBJ2-7, with a tentative D call TRBD1 (6 bases). V was cut by 2 bases and J by 2 bases, with 13 bases left in between. The CDR3 is 14 residues long. Germline CDR1 reads SQVTM; CDR2 reads ANQGSEA. The CDR3 DNA follows: TGCAGCGTTGAATCGGACAGAGGTCCCTACGAGCAGTACTTC. This sequence encodes CSVESDRGPYEQYF.

The sample holds many counts of this clonotype. CDR3 loop: CSARPPTGPLNYGYTF. Written as DNA, the CDR3 is TGCAGTGCTAGACCACCTACAGGCCCGTTAAACTATGGCTACACCTTC. The chain recombines TRBV20-1 with TRBJ1-2, with D perhaps matching TRBD1 (5 bases). Germline V CDR1 and CDR2: DFQATT, SNEGSKA (reference sequence). CDR3 length: 16 residues. Trimming cost V 2 bases and J 2 bases, with 18 bases left between them.

The chain uses TRBV6-5 and TRBJ2-7, with D maybe TRBD2 (6 bases). CDR3 length: 14 residues. Germline V gene lookup returns CDR1 MNHEY and CDR2 SVGAGI. V shed 4 bases and J shed 7 bases, with 17 bases lying between them. This chain's CDR3 is CASSSRGSGGEQYF. In nucleotides, the CDR3 is TGTGCCAGCAGTTCTCGGGGGAGCGGAGGAGAGCAGTACTTC.

This rearrangement joins TRBV28 to TRBJ2-7, with D uncertain. V was trimmed by 5 bases and J by 4 bases, leaving 15 bases between them. The CDR3 covers 14 residues. Per germline, CDR1 MDHEN and CDR2 SYDVKM. The CDR3 reads CASSKTQAPYEQYF. CDR3 DNA: TGTGCCAGCAGTAAAACTCAGGCGCCTTACGAGCAGTACTTC. Full variable domain (missing parts from reference TRBV28 and TRBJ2-7): DVKVTQSSRYLVKRTGEKVFLECVQDMDHENMFWYRQDPGLGLRLIYFSYDVKMKEKGDIPEGYSVSREKKERFSLILESASTNQTSMYLCASSKTQAPYEQYFGPGTRLTVT.

The CDR3 DNA sequence: TGCAGCGGAGAGGGCAGACTCTTCTCTGGAAACACCATATATTTT. Its translation: CSGEGRLFSGNTIYF. The chain couples TRBV29-1 to TRBJ1-3; unclear D gene. Germline CDR1 is SQVTM and CDR2 is ANQGSEA. CDR3 length: 15 residues. V gave up 7 bases and J gave up 0 bases, with 16 bases separating them.